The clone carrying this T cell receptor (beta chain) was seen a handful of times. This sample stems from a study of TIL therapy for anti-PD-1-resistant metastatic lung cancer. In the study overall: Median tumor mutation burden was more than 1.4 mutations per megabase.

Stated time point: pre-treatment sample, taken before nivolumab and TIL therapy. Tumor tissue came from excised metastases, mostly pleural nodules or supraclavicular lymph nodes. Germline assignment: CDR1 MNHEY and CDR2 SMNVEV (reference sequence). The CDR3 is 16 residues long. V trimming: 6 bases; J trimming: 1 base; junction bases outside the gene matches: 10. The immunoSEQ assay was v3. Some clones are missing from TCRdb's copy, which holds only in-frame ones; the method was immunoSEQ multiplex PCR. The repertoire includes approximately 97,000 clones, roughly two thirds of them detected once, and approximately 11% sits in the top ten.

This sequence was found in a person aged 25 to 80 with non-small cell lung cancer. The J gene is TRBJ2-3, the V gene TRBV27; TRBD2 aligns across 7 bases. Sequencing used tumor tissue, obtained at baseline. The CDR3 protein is CASSHLRSGGTDTQYF. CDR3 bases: TGTGCCAGCAGCCATTTACGAAGCGGGGGCACAGATACGCAGTATTTT.